The 10 T cell receptor beta chains given below trace back to one sample, sequenced in a study of shared clonotypes between healthy human individuals. TCRdb keeps only in-frame clones here, not all; method: immunoSEQ multiplex PCR. There are 1.6 million or so clones in the sample; roughly 97% occur only once, and about 1.2% lies in the top ten. The sample taken for sequencing was naive CD4+ T cells sorted from blood. Noted subset: CD45RA+ positively selected. The receptors here all came from a man aged 30 to 45 in good health.

On this clone itself: Other DNA sequences of this sample code for an identical CDR3. The CDR3: CASSVGTAGELFF. In nucleotides, the CDR3 is TGTGCCAGCAGCGTAGGGACAGCCGGGGAGCTGTTTTTT. V usage is TRBV9 and J usage is TRBJ2-2; weak D call: TRBD1 (6 bases). Germline CDR1 SGDLS, CDR2 YYNGEE. The CDR3 sequence is 13 residues long. With 0 bases removed from V and 6 bases from J, the gap between germline ends came to 6 bases.

A remark on this clone: Other nucleotide sequences from this sample produce the same CDR3. The V gene is TRBV28, the J gene TRBJ2-5; 9 bases are shared with TRBD2. CDR3 length: 15 residues. Germline values: CDR1 MDHEN, CDR2 SYDVKM. V dropped 2 bases and J dropped 1; count of bases not matched to a gene: 2. The CDR3 protein is CASSLTSGFQETQYF. DNA of the CDR3: TGTGCCAGCAGTTTAACTAGCGGGTTCCAAGAGACCCAGTACTTC.

The chain combines TRBV10-3 with TRBJ2-3; no reliable D call. CDR1 is ENHRY and CDR2 is SYGVKD in the germline V gene. Trimming removed 0 bases at V and 0 bases at J, with 4 bases between. This CDR3 contains 14 residues. CDR3 protein: CAISESYSTDTQYF. The CDR3, as DNA: TGTGCCATCAGTGAGTCCTATAGCACAGATACGCAGTATTTT.

The V call is TRBV18, the J call TRBJ2-7; no definite D call. In germline, CDR1 is KGHSH, CDR2 LQKENI. The V gene lost 6 bases and the J gene lost 2 bases, with 11 bases spanning the gap. The CDR3 is 13 residues long. The CDR3 coding sequence is TGTGCCAGCTCCCCAAGTCACGCCTACGAGCAGTACTTC. This gives the protein CASSPSHAYEQYF. Complete variable domain (other parts from reference TRBV18 and TRBJ2-7): NAGVMQNPRHLVRRRGQEARLRCSPMKGHSHVYWYRQLPEEGLKFMVYLQKENIIDESGMPKERFSAEFPKEGPSILRIQQVVRGDSAAYFCASSPSHAYEQYFGPGTRLTVT.

The chain carries TRBV10-1 and TRBJ2-7, with D tentatively TRBD2 (6 bases). V lost 6 bases to trimming and J lost 7 bases, with 16 bases between them. Germline CDR1 reads WNHNN; CDR2 reads SYGVQD (reference sequence). The CDR3 covers 13 residues. The CDR3 DNA sequence: TGCGCCAGCAGGTCCTCACCCGGGGGAGAGCAGTACTTC. Amino acid sequence: CASRSSPGGEQYF.

The gene calls are TRBV5-6 and TRBJ1-5; D possibly corresponds to TRBD1 (6 bases). V was shortened by 5 bases and J by 4 bases, with 16 bases between the two germline ends. This CDR3 contains 15 residues. Per the germline V gene, CDR1 is SGHDT and CDR2 is YYEEEE. The CDR3: CASSLYGQLNQPQHF. In DNA form, the CDR3 reads TGTGCCAGCAGTTTGTATGGACAGCTGAATCAGCCCCAGCATTTT.

V and J are TRBV9 and TRBJ2-5, with a weak D call TRBD2 (6 bases). CDR3 length: 15 residues. Trimming removed 1 base from V and 4 bases from J, with 14 bases in between. In germline, CDR1 is SGDLS, CDR2 YYNGEE. CDR3 in amino acids: CASSVSSAGPETQYF. The CDR3 coding sequence is TGTGCCAGCAGCGTATCCTCGGCGGGACCAGAGACCCAGTACTTC.

The rearrangement uses TRBV20-1 and TRBJ1-1; weak D call: TRBD1 (6 bases). Germline V gene lookup returns CDR1 DFQATT and CDR2 SNEGSKA (reference sequence). V was shortened by 6 bases and J by 8 bases, with 13 bases between the two germline ends. The CDR3 has 11 residues. CDR3 bases: TGCAGTGCCGGGGGCCTAGACGAAGCTTTCTTT. Translation gives CSAGGLDEAFF.

The chain recombines TRBV28 with TRBJ1-5; D gene unclear. V was shortened by 8 bases and J by 6 bases, with 14 bases between the two germline ends. Germline lookup yields CDR1 MDHEN and CDR2 SYDVKM. CDR3 size: 13 residues. In DNA, the CDR3 is TGTGCCAGCGGTACTCGGGGTGGTCAGCCCCAGCATTTT. Translation gives CASGTRGGQPQHF.

The rearrangement links TRBV7-9 to TRBJ2-1, with D tentatively TRBD1 (5 bases). Trimming cost V 1 base and J 6 bases, with 16 bases left between them. Germline CDR1 is SEHNR and CDR2 is FQNEAQ (reference sequence). The CDR3 has 16 amino acids. CDR3 region: CASSLVVWGSINEQFF. The CDR3 DNA sequence: TGTGCCAGCAGCTTAGTGGTGTGGGGCTCTATCAATGAGCAGTTCTTC.